The clone carrying this T cell receptor (beta chain) was observed a single time. This specimen belongs to a study of shared clonotypes between healthy human individuals. Data came from immunoSEQ multiplex PCR; TCRdb stores just in-frame clones and leaves some out. This table has around 1.9 million clones, just over 90% appearing once. Germline V gives CDR1 MNHEY, CDR2 SMNVEV (reference sequence). V dropped 4 bases and J dropped 4; count of bases not matched to a gene: 4. CDR3 length equals 14 residues. CD45RO-negative CD8 cells positively selected for CCR7 made up the naive population, which excluded terminally differentiated effector memory CD45RA+ cells.

This clonotype was sampled from a young man in good health. Some clones in this sample may be carry-over from other donors' samples. The chain carries TRBV27 and TRBJ2-1; the match to TRBD2 covers 7 bases. The sequenced sample was naive CD8+ T cells from PBMCs. The CDR3 DNA follows: TGTGCCAGCAGTTGGGGGGGTTGGTACAATGAGCAGTTCTTC. It is translated as CASSWGGWYNEQFF.